This TCR beta chain stems from a study of T-cell memory formation after mild COVID-19. V lost 1 base to trimming and J lost 2 bases, with 15 bases between them. Germline CDR1 and CDR2: SGHAT and FQNNGV. The CDR3 totals 17 residues. The table lists this clonotype with a few counts. What it binds is unknown. TCRdb re-called the 5' RACE reads through MiXCR, storing one row per CDR3 protein. The sample includes 250,000 to 350,000 distinct CDR3 sequences, about a sixth of them seen just once. General observations from the study: Confirmation was lacking for SARS-CoV-2 specificity of second-wave clones that peaked on day 37.

The chain has TRBV11-2 and TRBJ2-1, with D perhaps TRBD1 (5 bases). The material sequenced was PBMCs or a T cell subset sorted from them (not recorded which). The TCR originated in a man between 18 and 35 years old who had mild COVID-19 (a few samples of this study predate the infection). Cell type and time point are not known. As DNA, the CDR3 is TGTGCCAGCAGCTTAGTGGGGCAGCCAAACCCCTACAATGAGCAGTTCTTC. This gives the protein CASSLVGQPNPYNEQFF. Full variable domain (rest looked up from reference TRBV11-2 and TRBJ2-1): EAGVAQSPRYKIIEKRQSVAFWCNPISGHATLYWYQQILGQGPKLLIQFQNNGVVDDSQLPKDRFSAERLKGVDSTLKIQPAKLEDSAVYLCASSLVGQPNPYNEQFFGPGTRLTVL.